This T cell receptor beta chain was retrieved from a study of CD8+ T cells in alopecia areata. Sequencing relied on a cDNA template that was reverse transcribed from extracted RNA. Sequenced by immunoSEQ multiplex PCR; TCRdb stores in-frame clones only, minus some. The repertoire consists of about 250,000 clones, with roughly two thirds occurring once and the leading ten covering more than 0.95%. After removal of 4 bases from V and 8 bases from J, the junction contained 6 bases not matched to a gene. Germline V gene data show CDR1 as SQVTM and CDR2 as ANQGSEA. The CDR3 covers 13 residues. The receptor's source is a human donor with alopecia areata. The sample consisted of CD4+ T cells sorted from blood, taken at week 0. This chain uses TRBV29-1 with TRBJ2-1, with 9 bases aligning to TRBD1. Here the CDR3 reads CSVVGQGVYEQFF. The DNA of the CDR3 is TGCAGCGTTGTGGGACAGGGAGTATATGAGCAGTTCTTC.